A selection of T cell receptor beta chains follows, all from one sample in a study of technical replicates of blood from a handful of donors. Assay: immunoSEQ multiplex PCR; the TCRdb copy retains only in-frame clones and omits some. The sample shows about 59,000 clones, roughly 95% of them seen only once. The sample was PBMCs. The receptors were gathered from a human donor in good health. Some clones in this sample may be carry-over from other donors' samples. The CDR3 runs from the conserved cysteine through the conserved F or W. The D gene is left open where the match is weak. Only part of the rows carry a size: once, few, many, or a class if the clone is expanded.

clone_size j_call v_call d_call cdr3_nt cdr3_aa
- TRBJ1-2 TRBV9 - TGTGCCAGCAGCGTAGATGTCGAGGGAGATGGCTACACCTTC CASSVDVEGDGYTF
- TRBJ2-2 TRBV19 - TGTGCCAGTAGGCCTCGGCAGGGATTTAACACCGGGGAGCTGTTTTTT CASRPRQGFNTGELFF
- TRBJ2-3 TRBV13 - TGTGCCAGCAGCTCCTCGTTAGATACGCAGTATTTT CASSSSLDTQYF
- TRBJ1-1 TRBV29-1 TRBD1 TGCAGCGTCGACAGGGGCCGTCTTATGAACACTGAAGCTTTCTTT CSVDRGRLMNTEAFF
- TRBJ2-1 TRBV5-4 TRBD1 TGTGCCAGCAGCTGGGACAGGGGGCAATACAATGAGCAGTTCTTC CASSWDRGQYNEQFF
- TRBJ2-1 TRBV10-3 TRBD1 TGTGCCATCTTAGGGACAGACTCTTCCAATGAGCAGTTCTTC CAILGTDSSNEQFF
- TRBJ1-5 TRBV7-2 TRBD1 TGTGCCAGCAGCGCCCGGACAGGCAGTTATCAGCCCCAGCATTTT CASSARTGSYQPQHF
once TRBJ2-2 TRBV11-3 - TGTGCCAGCAGGAGCGACACCGGGGAGCTGTTTTTT CASRSDTGELFF
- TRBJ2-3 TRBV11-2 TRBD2 TGTGCCAGCAGCCGGAGGACTAGCGGGGCTGGCACAGATACGCAGTATTTT CASSRRTSGAGTDTQYF
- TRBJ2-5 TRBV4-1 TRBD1 TGCGCCAGCAGACGCGACAGGGGACAAGAGACCCAGTACTTC CASRRDRGQETQYF
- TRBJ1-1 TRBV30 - TGTGCCTGGAGTCGGGAATGGAACACTGAAGCTTTCTTT CAWSREWNTEAFF
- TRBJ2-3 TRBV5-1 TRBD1 TGCGCCAGCAGCCTTACAGGGGGACTTACGCAGTATTTT CASSLTGGLTQYF
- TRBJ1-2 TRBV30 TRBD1 TGTGCCTGGAGTGTAACAGGGGCTGGCTACACCTTC CAWSVTGAGYTF
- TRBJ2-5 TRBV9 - TGTGCCAGCAGCGAGAGGGGGAATTTACCAGAGACCCAGTACTTC CASSERGNLPETQYF
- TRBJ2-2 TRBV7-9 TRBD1 TGTGCCAGCAGCTTAGGGACAGGGATCACCGGGGAGCTGTTTTTT CASSLGTGITGELFF
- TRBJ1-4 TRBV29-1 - TGCAGCGTCCAAGGTGTACAGGAAAAACTGTTTTTT CSVQGVQEKLFF
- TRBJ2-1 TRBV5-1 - TGCGCCAGCAGCCTTGCCGGGACACCCCTCAATGAGCAGTTCTTC CASSLAGTPLNEQFF
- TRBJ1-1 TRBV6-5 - TGTGCCAGCAGTTACTCGTTTGACACCACGGCTGAAGCTTTCTTT CASSYSFDTTAEAFF
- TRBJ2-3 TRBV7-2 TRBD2 TGTGCCAGCAGCTCACTGGCGGGAGGGATTGATACGCAGTATTTT CASSSLAGGIDTQYF
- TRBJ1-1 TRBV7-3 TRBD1 TGTGCCAGCAGCTTAAACCCGACAGGGCCGAACACTGAAGCTTTCTTT CASSLNPTGPNTEAFF
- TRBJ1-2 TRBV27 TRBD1 TGTGCCAGCAGTATACAGGGGTTTGGCTATGGCTACACCTTC CASSIQGFGYGYTF